These T cell receptor beta chains were read from a single sample in a study of T-cell reconstitution after alpha-beta-depleted transplantation in children. One entry per CDR3 protein results from TCRdb running MiXCR on the PCR reads. The sample lists about 830,000 distinct CDR3 sequences, 15% to 20% seen once, with about 4.6% in the top ten. The sequencing here drew on PBMCs, mostly from graft donor cells, taken 360 days after TCRalphabeta/CD19-depleted stem cell transplant. The receptors originated from a male patient aged 5 to 17 who had a stem cell transplant for acute lymphoblastic leukemia, so the T cells may come from the graft donor. The CDR3 runs from the conserved cysteine through the conserved F or W. Each record gives: V gene, J gene, clone size, CDR3 length, D gene, CDR3 protein, CDR3 DNA. A D gene is named only where the DNA matches it firmly. Only some rows state a clone size, as once, few, many or a class for expanded clones.

TRBV7-2	TRBJ2-7	few	15	NA	CASSPLMGGPYEQYF	TGTGCCAGCAGTCCTCTCATGGGAGGCCCCTACGAGCAGTACTTC
TRBV4-1	TRBJ2-7	many	15	TRBD2	CASSQDPGLGYEQYF	TGCGCCAGCAGCCAAGATCCGGGACTAGGCTACGAGCAGTACTTC
TRBV7-3	TRBJ2-2	NA	16	TRBD2	CASSFPSGRVAGELFF	TGTGCCAGCAGCTTTCCTAGCGGGAGGGTAGCCGGGGAGCTGTTTTTT
TRBV10-2	TRBJ2-2	NA	15	NA	CASRLGSGNTGELFF	TGCGCCAGCAGACTGGGGTCCGGGAACACCGGGGAGCTGTTTTTT
TRBV10-1	TRBJ2-2	few	16	TRBD1	CASSEGNRGPTGELFF	TGCGCCAGCAGTGAGGGAAACAGGGGGCCAACCGGGGAGCTGTTTTTT
TRBV5-1	TRBJ2-3	many	16	TRBD2	CASSVWTSGRADTQYF	TGCGCCAGCAGCGTATGGACTAGCGGGAGAGCAGATACGCAGTATTTT
TRBV20-1	TRBJ2-1	few	19	TRBD2	CSAPGLAGGIQLSYNEQFF	TGCAGTGCCCCAGGACTAGCGGGAGGGATCCAGCTGTCCTACAATGAGCAGTTCTTC
TRBV4-2	TRBJ2-2	NA	18	NA	CASSQAPKLITGTGELFF	TGTGCCAGCAGCCAAGCGCCCAAACTAATTACTGGCACCGGGGAGCTGTTTTTT
TRBV7-9	TRBJ2-7	NA	13	NA	CASSLGTGGGEYF	TGTGCCAGCAGCTTAGGGACTGGCGGAGGGGAGTACTTC
TRBV25-1	TRBJ1-2	few	17	TRBD1	CASSVPGTGILQGGYTF	TGTGCCAGCAGTGTCCCCGGGACAGGGATACTCCAGGGAGGCTACACCTTC
TRBV24-1	TRBJ2-2	NA	15	TRBD1	CATSVGTGLTGELFF	TGTGCCACCAGTGTCGGGACAGGTCTCACCGGGGAGCTGTTTTTT
TRBV5-1	TRBJ2-7	few	16	TRBD2	CASSTTLAELSYEQYF	TGCGCCAGCAGCACTACTCTAGCGGAACTCTCCTACGAGCAGTACTTC
TRBV6-1	TRBJ2-7	NA	14	TRBD2	CASSPLAGADEQYF	TGTGCCAGCAGTCCTCTAGCGGGAGCGGATGAGCAGTACTTC
TRBV2	TRBJ2-7	NA	20	TRBD1	CASSFPFRDRLSLNPYEQYF	TGTGCCAGCAGTTTTCCTTTCCGGGACAGGTTATCATTAAACCCCTACGAGCAGTACTTC
TRBV20-1	TRBJ2-1	NA	9	NA	CRGRDEQFF	TGCCGGGGCCGTGATGAGCAGTTCTTC
TRBV5-1	TRBJ2-7	NA	17	TRBD2	CASSLAAGTSTTYEQYF	TGCGCCAGCAGCTTGGCCGCCGGGACTAGCACCACCTACGAGCAGTACTTC
TRBV20-1	TRBJ2-7	few	14	TRBD2	CSALGTSGFYEQYF	TGCAGTGCTCTAGGGACTAGCGGCTTCTACGAGCAGTACTTC
TRBV12-3/TRBV12-4	TRBJ2-1	NA	9	NA	CATANEQFF	TGTGCCACCGCAAATGAGCAGTTCTTC
TRBV29-1	TRBJ2-5	NA	16	NA	CSVHLDAGRPGETQYF	TGCAGCGTCCACCTGGATGCTGGCCGGCCCGGAGAGACCCAGTACTTC